This passage covers 27 T cell receptor beta chains from one sample sequenced in a study of blood T cell repertoires in COVID-19. The assay was immunoSEQ multiplex PCR, and TCRdb's table has in-frame clones only and misses some. The sample has just under 80,000 clones, 75% to 85% seen once. Material: peripheral blood. Source of these receptors: a woman in her seventies with acute or convalescent COVID-19.

V and J are TRBV28 and TRBJ1-2, with D possibly TRBD1 on 5 matching bases. V was cut by 5 bases and J by 5 bases, with 9 bases left in between. Germline loops: CDR1 MDHEN, CDR2 SYDVKM. This CDR3 is built from 12 residues. CDR3 sequence (DNA): TGTGCCAGCAGTCAGGGCCGATATGGCTACACCTTC. Residues: CASSQGRYGYTF.

This chain uses TRBV6-1 with TRBJ1-4; D gene unclear. The germline gives CDR1 MNHNS, CDR2 SASEGT. V was cut by 1 base and J by 13 bases, with 7 bases left in between. This CDR3 comprises 11 residues. CDR3 sequence: CASSEVGVLFF. CDR3 in DNA: TGTGCCAGCAGTGAAGTGGGCGTACTGTTTTTT.

This chain links TRBV11-3 with TRBJ2-5; 12 bases fit TRBD1. The ends lost 4 bases at V and 5 bases at J; junction bases unmatched: 8. Germline lookup yields CDR1 SGHNT and CDR2 YENEEA. This CDR3 region has 16 residues. The CDR3 region is CASSWGQGAWRETQYF. The CDR3 coding sequence is TGTGCCAGCAGCTGGGGACAGGGGGCTTGGCGGGAGACCCAGTACTTC.

The chain is built from TRBV3-1 (or the pseudogene TRBV3-2) and TRBJ1-2, with D unclear. V lost 0 bases and J lost 8, with 10 bases in between. This CDR3 has 13 amino acids. The V gene's germline CDR1 is LGHDT and CDR2 YNNKEL (reference sequence). The CDR3 loop reads CASSQDTRQGYTF. The CDR3 DNA is TGTGCCAGCAGCCAAGATACGAGGCAGGGCTACACCTTC.

The V gene is TRBV5-4, the J gene TRBJ1-4; TRBD1 is a possible D gene (5 bases). The V end was cut by 3 bases, the J end by 5 bases, with 14 bases between. Germline V gene lookup returns CDR1 SGHNT and CDR2 YYREEE (reference sequence). The CDR3 is made up of 15 amino acids. CDR3 protein: CASSSGTIGNEKLFF. CDR3 coding DNA: TGTGCCAGCAGCTCCGGGACTATCGGGAATGAAAAACTGTTTTTT.

CDR3 protein: CASSLNQGSNQPQHF. In nucleotides, the CDR3 is TGTGCCAGCAGCTTAAACCAGGGGAGCAATCAGCCCCAGCATTTT. This rearrangement joins TRBV7-8 to TRBJ1-5; the D gene is possibly TRBD1 (6 bases). V lost 2 bases to trimming and J lost 1 base, with 9 bases between them. The CDR3 extends over 15 amino acids. Per germline, CDR1 SGHVS and CDR2 FQNEAQ.

This chain connects TRBV4-2 to TRBJ1-1, with 8 bases aligning to TRBD1. The V segment lost 4 bases and the J segment 1 base; nucleotides outside the gene matches: 5. This CDR3 is 15 amino acids long. Per the germline V gene, CDR1 is LGHNA and CDR2 is YNFKEQ. The CDR3: CASSRSGTGNTEAFF. The DNA for the CDR3 is TGTGCCAGCAGCCGGTCCGGGACAGGGAACACTGAAGCTTTCTTT.

The rearrangement links TRBV14 to TRBJ1-5, with D tentatively TRBD1 (5 bases). CDR1 and CDR2 from the germline V gene are SGHDN and FVKESK. V lost 0 bases to trimming and J lost 2 bases, with 20 bases between them. The CDR3 has 19 residues. CDR3: CASSQDYPGTGGGNQPQHF. CDR3 in DNA: TGTGCCAGCAGCCAAGATTACCCAGGGACTGGGGGTGGCAATCAGCCCCAGCATTTT.

V and J are TRBV5-6 and TRBJ2-1; 8 nucleotides agree with TRBD1. Germline V gives CDR1 SGHDT, CDR2 YYEEEE. Germline trimming cut 3 bases from V and 2 bases from J; bases unmatched to any gene: 4. The CDR3 is 15 amino acids. The CDR3 here is CASSWDRPTYNEQFF. The CDR3 bases are TGTGCCAGCAGCTGGGACAGGCCTACCTACAATGAGCAGTTCTTC.

This chain uses TRBV19 with TRBJ2-5, with 8 nucleotides matching TRBD2. V was clipped by 3 bases and J by 2 bases; unmatched bases: 5. The germline CDR1 and CDR2 sequences are LNHDA and SQIVND (reference sequence). CDR3 length equals 15 residues. CDR3 bases: TGTGCCAGTAGTATCCAAGCTAGCGGGCAAGAGACCCAGTACTTC. Translation gives CASSIQASGQETQYF.

The chain links TRBV6-2 or TRBV6-3 to TRBJ1-4; D gene unclear. Germline CDR1 is MNHEY and CDR2 is SVGEGT. This CDR3 is built from 14 residues. V was pared by 4 bases and J by 0 bases, with 6 bases between. CDR3 in DNA: TGTGCCAGCAGTTGGAGGTCAACTAATGAAAAACTGTTTTTT. Translation: CASSWRSTNEKLFF.

This chain joins TRBV7-2 and TRBJ1-5; no definite D call. Between the trimmed V and J ends, which lost 2 bases and 3 bases, there was a span of 14 bases. The CDR3 is made up of 16 amino acids. The germline V gene encodes CDR1 SGHTA and CDR2 FQGNSA. CDR3 sequence reads: CASSLRESYDNQPQHF. CDR3 in DNA: TGTGCCAGCAGCTTAAGAGAGAGCTATGACAATCAGCCCCAGCATTTT.

This clone has a single count. The rearrangement uses TRBV5-1 and TRBJ2-1; 9 nucleotides agree with TRBD1. J was trimmed by 7 bases and V by 0 bases; bases with no gene match: 2. Germline CDR1 and CDR2: SGHRS and YFSETQ. This CDR3 has 14 residues. CDR3: CASSLGGTGNEQFF. For the CDR3, the DNA is TGCGCCAGCAGCTTGGGGGGGACAGGGAATGAGCAGTTCTTC.

The chain couples TRBV7-6 to TRBJ2-5; D may be TRBD2 (6 bases). The CDR3 is 14 amino acids. CDR1 SGHVS and CDR2 FNYEAQ come from the germline V gene. Trimming shortened V by 4 bases and J by 5 bases, and 14 bases separated the two germline ends. The CDR3 bases are TGTGCCAGCAGCTCTTCTACTAGCTGGGAGACCCAGTACTTC. Residues: CASSSSTSWETQYF.

CDR3 in amino acids: CASSLRYEQYF. The CDR3 nucleotides read TGTGCCAGCAGCTTGCGTTACGAGCAGTACTTC. This chain links TRBV5-8 with TRBJ2-7; D gene uncertain. V lost 1 base and J lost 4, with 3 bases in between. Germline assignment: CDR1 SGHTS and CDR2 YDEGEE. The CDR3 is 11 amino acids.

This sequence joins TRBV29-1 and TRBJ2-1; TRBD2 is a possible D gene (5 bases). Germline V gene lookup returns CDR1 SQVTM and CDR2 ANQGSEA. V lost 6 bases and J 7 bases, leaving 25 bases between the germline ends. The CDR3 covers 16 residues. The CDR3 is CSVMKSSWRSINEQFF. The DNA for the CDR3 is TGCAGCGTCATGAAAAGCTCGTGGAGGTCTATAAATGAGCAGTTCTTC.

The genes are TRBV7-9 and TRBJ2-1, with TRBD2 matching 11 bases. CDR1 and CDR2 (germline): SEHNR, FQNEAQ (reference sequence). V was pared by 4 bases and J by 0 bases, with 8 bases of the junction left unmatched. The CDR3 loop spans 18 amino acids. The CDR3: CASSSIAGGGSSYNEQFF. The CDR3 nucleotides are TGTGCCAGCAGCTCGATAGCGGGGGGGGGCAGCTCCTACAATGAGCAGTTCTTC.

The rearrangement uses TRBV5-1 and TRBJ1-1; no clear D gene. Germline V gene data show CDR1 as SGHRS and CDR2 as YFSETQ. The CDR3 is 14 amino acids. Trimming shortened V by 0 bases and J by 6 bases, and 12 bases separated the two germline ends. CDR3 residues: CASSLDHGGSEAFF. CDR3 nucleotide sequence: TGCGCCAGCAGCTTGGATCACGGAGGCTCTGAAGCTTTCTTT.

The J gene is TRBJ1-5, the V gene TRBV5-6, with D perhaps matching TRBD1 (6 bases). The CDR3 spans 15 residues. V dropped 0 bases and J dropped 1 base, with 8 bases sitting between them. The V gene's germline CDR1 is SGHDT and CDR2 YYEEEE. The CDR3 loop reads CASSLGGGSNQPQHF. In DNA, the CDR3 is TGTGCCAGCAGCTTGGGGGGGGGCAGCAATCAGCCCCAGCATTTT. The whole variable domain, remainder taken from reference TRBV5-6 and TRBJ1-5, is DAGVTQSPTHLIKTRGQQVTLRCSPKSGHDTVSWYQQALGQGPQFIFQYYEEEERQRGNFPDRFSGHQFPNYSSELNVNALLLGDSALYLCASSLGGGSNQPQHFGDGTRLSIL.

This sequence joins TRBV9 and TRBJ2-7, with TRBD2 matching 9 bases. With V trimmed by 2 bases and J by 6 bases, 3 bases remained unmatched. This CDR3 comprises 13 residues. The germline V gene encodes CDR1 SGDLS and CDR2 YYNGEE. In nucleotides, the CDR3 is TGTGCCAGCAGCGTGGGGACTAGCCCCGAGCAGTACTTC. As protein: CASSVGTSPEQYF.

The chain couples TRBV7-2 to TRBJ1-1, with 7 bases matching TRBD1. J was trimmed by 1 base and V by 5 bases; bases with no gene match: 4. Germline-derived CDR1 and CDR2 are SGHTA and FQGNSA. The CDR3 runs 14 residues. The CDR3 loop is CASSGRTGNTEAFF. The DNA for the CDR3 is TGTGCCAGCAGCGGCCGGACAGGGAACACTGAAGCTTTCTTT.

The V call is TRBV7-2, the J call TRBJ1-6; 10 positions agree with TRBD1. Germline CDR1 reads SGHTA; CDR2 reads FQGNSA. The CDR3 extends over 15 amino acids. J lost 7 bases, V lost 4 bases, and 4 bases had no gene match. This CDR3 is CASSSWTGGNSPLHF. Written as DNA, the CDR3 is TGTGCCAGCAGCTCCTGGACAGGGGGGAATTCACCCCTCCACTTT.

V gene TRBV27 combines with J gene TRBJ1-2; TRBD1 matches at 10 bases. V dropped 2 bases and J dropped 3; count of bases not matched to a gene: 3. Germline loops: CDR1 MNHEY, CDR2 SMNVEV (reference sequence). The CDR3 runs 15 residues. In nucleotides, the CDR3 is TGTGCCAGCAGTTTAAGACAGGGGGCTGACTATGGCTACACCTTC. Protein: CASSLRQGADYGYTF.

V usage is TRBV19 and J usage is TRBJ2-1; 10 positions agree with TRBD1. This CDR3 contains 15 residues. The V gene's germline CDR1 is LNHDA and CDR2 SQIVND (reference sequence). Trimming at V came to 6 bases and at J to 6 bases, leaving 8 bases not matched to a gene. The CDR3 coding sequence is TGTGCCAGTAGCCTGGGACAGGGGCTGATCAATGAGCAGTTCTTC. Residues: CASSLGQGLINEQFF.

V usage is TRBV4-1 and J usage is TRBJ1-4; D gene unclear. Per the germline V gene, CDR1 is MGHRA and CDR2 is YSYEKL. V was pared by 4 bases and J by 5 bases, with 17 bases between. The CDR3 is made up of 16 amino acids. In nucleotides, the CDR3 is TGCGCCAGCAGCCCATACCTATCCTTTAGCAATGAAAAACTGTTTTTT. Translating it yields CASSPYLSFSNEKLFF.

Of note for this clone: The junction and the germline gene differ at one end; a read error may be behind it. This chain links TRBV7-7 with TRBJ1-4; 7 bases map to TRBD1. Per germline, CDR1 SSHAT and CDR2 FNYEAQ (reference sequence). The CDR3 sequence is 13 residues long. The CDR3 sequence: CASSTGVGEKLFF. CDR3 sequence (DNA): TGTGCTAGCAGCACAGGGGTGGGCGAAAAACTGTTTTTT.

The genes are TRBV19 and TRBJ2-3; 8 bases line up with TRBD2. The CDR3 spans 17 residues. Germline V gene sequence: CDR1 LNHDA, CDR2 SQIVND (reference sequence). V trimming: 3 bases; J trimming: 2 bases; junction bases outside the gene matches: 10. The DNA of the CDR3 is TGTGCCAGTAGTATTATCGGGGGGGCCGGCTTCACAGATACGCAGTATTTT. This encodes CASSIIGGAGFTDTQYF.